This T cell receptor (beta chain) was obtained from a study of CD8 T cells in ankylosing spondylitis (dated by TCRdb to about 2017). About the study as a whole: T cell receptor beta repertoires were profiled in healthy donors and ankylosing spondylitis patients so that disease-linked TCR variants could be found. Peripheral blood was sampled, and synovial fluid was also collected from ankylosing spondylitis patients. In total, the full study cohort was made up of about 99 healthy donors and 25 ankylosing spondylitis patients. Study-level results and caveats: In peripheral blood, the disease-linked clones were found at relatively low frequencies and had a CD8+ phenotype. Some motif variants were previously reported in synovial fluid and blood of reactive arthritis patients, suggesting common disease-initiation mechanisms. A TCR beta motif made up of roughly eight highly homologous amino acid variants appeared to be characteristic of blood from ankylosing spondylitis patients. The disease-linked clones were reported to be significantly enriched in matched synovial fluid samples from ankylosing spondylitis patients.

TCRdb names Illumina HiSeq 2500 as the instrument used. TCR beta libraries were prepared by quantitative 5'-RACE with molecular barcodes. The paper's data handling went like this. Disease-linked TCR variants were identified with a new computational method built on a probabilistic model of VDJ rearrangement. The public reads were reprocessed in TCRdb via fastp at Q25 and MiXCR, keeping in-frame beta chains. Rows with a matching CDR3 protein are joined into one entry that keeps the most common DNA and genes. These V and J calls rely on TCRdb rather than the paper's analysis. Here the sample has fewer than 550,000 distinct CDR3 sequences; about 5% occur a single time. Approximately 3.5% of the sample is taken by the ten largest. The sample holds many counts of this clonotype. It lacks a known antigen. Base qualities were left out, and no much larger clone turns up one base away. V gives up 5 bases and J gives up 7 bases, and the segment between their germline ends measures 20 bases. The germline V gene provides CDR1 LGHNA and CDR2 YNFKEQ. Taken from cysteine to phenylalanine, the CDR3 has 15 residues. This entry keeps only the CDR3 DNA: 45 bases, framed from base 1.

Recombination linked TRBV4-2 to TRBJ1-2, and perhaps TRBD1 as D gene, on 6 matching bases. This receptor was obtained from a male donor with ankylosing spondylitis. The sample was blood, either unsorted or a sorted T cell fraction (not recorded which). The CDR3: CASSNRDGLSSGYTF. DNA sequence: TGTGCCAGCAGCAACAGGGACGGCCTTTCGTCTGGCTACACCTTC.